This T cell receptor beta chain was sequenced during a study of blood T cell repertoires in COVID-19. Study background: Material from acute and convalescent COVID-19 was sourced from the United States, Italy and Spain.

Trimming removed 6 bases at V and 3 bases at J, with 17 bases between. The CDR3 consists of 15 residues. The V gene's germline CDR1 is LNHDA and CDR2 SQIVND (reference sequence). In the original processing: Scientists estimated how many nucleated cells there were by amplifying reference gene primers. Clones were sequenced by immunoSEQ multiplex PCR, and TCRdb holds only the in-frame ones, with some missing. Clone size and the V and J calls come from that table; the DNA yielded D and trimming. This table holds roughly 140,000 clones, 84% found once. The sample consisted of PBMCs or T cells enriched from blood (not recorded which). The chain employs TRBV19 and TRBJ1-2, with D unresolved. The TCR was taken from a woman aged 50 to 60 who had been exposed to COVID-19. In nucleotides, the CDR3 is TGTGCCAGTAGACCGGCGGAGGCGGGGTACTATGGCTACACCTTC. The encoded protein is CASRPAEAGYYGYTF.